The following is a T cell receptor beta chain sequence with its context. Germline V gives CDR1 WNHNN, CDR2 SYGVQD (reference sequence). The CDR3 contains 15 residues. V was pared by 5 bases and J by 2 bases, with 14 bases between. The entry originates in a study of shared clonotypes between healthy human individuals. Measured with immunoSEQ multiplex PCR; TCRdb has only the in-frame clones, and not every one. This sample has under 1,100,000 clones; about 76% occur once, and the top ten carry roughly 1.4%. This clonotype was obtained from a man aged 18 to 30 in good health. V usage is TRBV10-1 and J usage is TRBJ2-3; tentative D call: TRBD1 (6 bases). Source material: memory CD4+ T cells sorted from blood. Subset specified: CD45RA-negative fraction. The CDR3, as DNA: TGCGCCAGCAGTCCCGGGACATCTATCACAGATACGCAGTATTTT. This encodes CASSPGTSITDTQYF.